This TCR beta chain was sequenced for a study of CD8 T cells in ankylosing spondylitis. For this clonotype: Its target is unknown.

V shed 0 bases and J shed 2 bases, with 11 bases lying between them. From germline, CDR1 is MGHRA and CDR2 YSYEKL. CDR3 length: 15 residues. TCRdb reanalysed the 5' RACE reads using MiXCR and keeps one entry per CDR3 protein. Of 670,000 or so distinct CDR3 sequences in the sample, around 20% were seen once. Study-level results: A TCR beta motif of roughly 8 highly homologous variants appeared characteristic of ankylosing spondylitis blood.

The chain joins TRBV4-1 to TRBJ2-7; D gene ambiguous. Sequencing input: blood, either unsorted or a sorted T cell fraction (not recorded which). The sequence derives from a male donor with ankylosing spondylitis. In nucleotides, the CDR3 is TGCGCCAGCAGCCAAGATGGCAGTGCTACCTACGAGCAGTACTTC. It encodes CASSQDGSATYEQYF.